Below are 23 T cell receptor beta chains sequenced from a single sample in a study of blood T cell repertoires in COVID-19. The table came from immunoSEQ multiplex PCR; TCRdb's copy has only in-frame clones and leaves some out. Of about 180,000 clones listed, roughly 84% were seen once; the top ten hold 2.5% to 3.5%. The specimen sequenced was peripheral blood. The receptors come from a woman aged 55 to 70 with acute or convalescent COVID-19.

This clone has a handful of counts. The chain uses TRBV5-5 and TRBJ2-7; D might be TRBD1 (5 bases). Germline V gives CDR1 SGHKS, CDR2 YYEKEE (reference sequence). The length of the CDR3 is 13 residues. Trimming stripped 3 bases from V and 4 bases from J, with 11 bases between. This chain's CDR3 is CASSWATGYEQYF. In nucleotides, the CDR3 is TGTGCCAGCAGCTGGGCAACAGGTTACGAGCAGTACTTC.

The rearrangement links TRBV7-9 to TRBJ1-4; a possible D gene is TRBD1 (5 bases). This CDR3 is 14 amino acids long. V lost 1 base to trimming and J lost 4 bases, with 7 bases between them. Per germline, CDR1 SEHNR and CDR2 FQNEAQ (reference sequence). CDR3 nucleotides: TGTGCCAGCAGCTTAGGACAGAATAATGAAAAACTGTTTTTT. Amino acids: CASSLGQNNEKLFF.

This clone was seen only once. V usage is TRBV5-1 and J usage is TRBJ2-1; D is uncertain. Per the germline V gene, CDR1 is SGHRS and CDR2 is YFSETQ. The CDR3 runs to 15 residues. Trimming pared 0 bases from V and 6 bases from J, leaving 13 bases between. CDR3 region: CASSLAPSPSNEQFF. In nucleotides, the CDR3 is TGCGCCAGCAGCTTGGCCCCCTCACCTAGCAATGAGCAGTTCTTC.

This clone ranks as medium-sized. V is TRBV5-8 and J is TRBJ1-6; D is unclear. The CDR3 extends over 14 amino acids. Germline loops: CDR1 SGHTS, CDR2 YDEGEE. Trimming removed 5 bases at V and 7 bases at J, with 13 bases between. As DNA, the CDR3 is TGTGCCAGCAGGCCCCGGGGTAACAATTCACCCCTCCACTTT. Protein: CASRPRGNNSPLHF.

The chain joins TRBV14 to TRBJ2-7; 15 positions match TRBD2. The CDR3 length is 17 residues. Germline V gene lookup returns CDR1 SGHDN and CDR2 FVKESK. V lost 4 bases and J lost 1; bases outside the gene matches: 5. CDR3 coding DNA: TGTGCCAGCAGCCTTCTGGGACTAGCGGGGGGTTCCTACGAGCAGTACTTC. It is translated as CASSLLGLAGGSYEQYF.

The chain couples TRBV7-3 to TRBJ1-4; no reliable D call. The CDR3 loop spans 13 amino acids. CDR1 and CDR2 from the germline V gene are SGHTA and FQGTGA. V shed 5 bases and J shed 4 bases, with 8 bases lying between them. DNA for the CDR3: TGTGCCAGCAGCCTCGGACTTAATGAAAAACTGTTTTTT. Its protein product is CASSLGLNEKLFF.

CDR3 sequence: CASSPGLPPYNEQFF. As DNA, the CDR3 is TGTGCCAGCAGCCCAGGACTTCCCCCCTACAATGAGCAGTTCTTC. The J gene is TRBJ2-1, the V gene TRBV7-2, with D possibly TRBD2 on 5 matching bases. Trimming took 5 bases from V and 2 from J, leaving 13 bases between them. The CDR3 runs to 15 residues. Germline V lookup: CDR1 SGHTA, CDR2 FQGNSA.

This chain uses TRBV11-2 with TRBJ2-3, with TRBD2 identical over 10 bases. The CDR3 covers 15 residues. Germline V gene sequence: CDR1 SGHAT, CDR2 FQNNGV. The J segment lost 5 bases and the V segment lost 5 bases, leaving 7 bases of the junction unmatched. This chain's CDR3 is CASSTMTSGQDTQYF. The CDR3, as DNA: TGTGCCAGCAGCACCATGACTAGCGGGCAAGATACGCAGTATTTT.

This clone was observed a handful of times. The chain employs TRBV11-2 and TRBJ1-1; D unresolved. CDR1 is SGHAT, CDR2 FQNNGV, per germline. V was pared by 3 bases and J by 0 bases, with 17 bases between. This CDR3 comprises 17 residues. CDR3 amino acids: CASSLWASGRLNTEAFF. The CDR3 DNA follows: TGTGCCAGCAGCTTGTGGGCCTCCGGGAGGTTGAACACTGAAGCTTTCTTT.

The gene calls are TRBV6-6 and TRBJ1-4; maybe TRBD1 (6 bases). The V end lost 5 bases, the J end lost 5 bases, and 15 bases lay between the germline ends. The CDR3 runs 15 residues. Germline assignment: CDR1 MNHNY and CDR2 SVGAGI (reference sequence). DNA for the CDR3: TGTGCCAGCAGTACCCACAGGGCCCAAAATGAAAAACTGTTTTTT. Amino acids: CASSTHRAQNEKLFF.

The V and J genes are TRBV3-1 (or the pseudogene TRBV3-2) and TRBJ2-7; 13 positions agree with TRBD2. Trimming cost V 4 bases and J 8 bases; bases outside gene matches: 17. Germline CDR1 reads LGHDT; CDR2 reads YNNKEL (reference sequence). This CDR3 is built from 18 residues. The CDR3 sequence: CASSLRLAGGQNPTKQYF. For the CDR3, the DNA is TGTGCCAGCAGCCTCAGACTAGCGGGGGGCCAAAATCCTACGAAGCAGTACTTC.

This sequence joins TRBV28 and TRBJ1-3; possibly TRBD1 for D (5 bases). The CDR3 sequence is 16 residues long. Trimming cost V 7 bases and J 5 bases, with 21 bases left between them. Germline assignment: CDR1 MDHEN and CDR2 SYDVKM. The CDR3 here is CASTLPPGRRRNTIYF. In nucleotides, the CDR3 is TGTGCCAGCACCCTACCACCAGGGAGGAGAAGAAACACCATATATTTT.

The CDR3 reads CASSLGDRDGYTF. In DNA, the CDR3 is TGCGCCAGCAGCTTGGGGGACAGGGATGGCTACACCTTC. J is TRBJ1-2 and V is TRBV5-1; 9 positions match TRBD1. V shed 0 bases and J 6 bases; nucleotides not matched to a gene: 0. CDR3 length equals 13 residues. CDR1 is SGHRS and CDR2 is YFSETQ in the germline V gene.

The chain has TRBV7-9 and TRBJ1-1; a possible D gene is TRBD1 (6 bases). The V gene's germline CDR1 is SEHNR and CDR2 FQNEAQ (reference sequence). V was cut by 4 bases and J by 6 bases, with 24 bases left in between. This CDR3 has 17 amino acids. The CDR3 sequence: CASSSNQPGGFRAEAFF. The CDR3 region has the DNA TGTGCCAGCAGCTCCAACCAGCCGGGGGGCTTTAGGGCTGAAGCTTTCTTT.

The chain has TRBV9 and TRBJ1-6; D possibly corresponds to TRBD1 (6 bases). CDR1 and CDR2 from the germline V gene are SGDLS and YYNGEE. This CDR3 is 15 amino acids long. The V and J ends lost 3 bases and 6 bases respectively, with 13 bases between them. As DNA, the CDR3 is TGTGCCAGCAGCGCCCGACAGGAGAGTAATTCACCCCTCCACTTT. This gives the protein CASSARQESNSPLHF. Complete variable domain (other parts from reference TRBV9 and TRBJ1-6): DSGVTQTPKHLITATGQRVTLRCSPRSGDLSVYWYQQSLDQGLQFLIQYYNGEERAKGNILERFSAQQFPDLHSELNLSSLELGDSALYFCASSARQESNSPLHFGNGTRLTVT.

Of note for this clone: One end of the junction fails to match germline, which may point to a read error. The rearrangement joins TRBV3-1 (or the pseudogene TRBV3-2) to TRBJ1-6, with a possible D match to TRBD1 (6 bases). The CDR3 length is 16 residues. Per the germline V gene, CDR1 is LGHDT and CDR2 is YNNKEL (reference sequence). CDR3 residues: CASTQGGGQGNSPLHF. CDR3 sequence (DNA): TGTGCCAGCACCCAAGGAGGGGGTCAAGGGAATTCACCCCTCCACTTT.

The chain joins TRBV13 to TRBJ2-7; 14 bases map to TRBD2. V gave up 6 bases and J gave up 7 bases; unmatched junction bases: 8. Germline CDR1 reads PRHDT; CDR2 reads FYEKMQ (reference sequence). This CDR3 has 15 residues. The chain's CDR3 is CASSGTSGGEREQYF. DNA of the CDR3: TGTGCCAGCAGTGGGACTAGCGGGGGAGAGAGAGAGCAGTACTTC.

This clone has a single count. The rearrangement links TRBV2 to TRBJ1-2, with a tentative D call TRBD1 (6 bases). Germline V CDR1 and CDR2: SNHLY, FYNNEI. Trimming cost V 9 bases and J 1 base, with 18 bases left between them. CDR3 length: 15 amino acids. The CDR3 DNA follows: TGTGCCAGTGAAGCGGGACAAGTTATTAACTATGGCTACACCTTC. Translation gives CASEAGQVINYGYTF.

The table lists this clone with a count of one. The chain recombines TRBV7-2 with TRBJ2-5; D might be TRBD1 (6 bases). The CDR3 length is 15 residues. V lost 1 base and J 5 bases, leaving 14 bases between the germline ends. CDR1 is SGHTA and CDR2 is FQGNSA in the germline V gene. The CDR3 DNA sequence: TGTGCCAGCAGCTTAGATAGCCCAGGGGCGGAGACCCAGTACTTC. This gives the protein CASSLDSPGAETQYF.

This rearrangement joins TRBV28 to TRBJ2-3; TRBD2 might be the D (6 bases). The V gene lost 7 bases and the J gene lost 0 bases, with 14 bases spanning the gap. CDR3 length: 15 amino acids. The germline V gene encodes CDR1 MDHEN and CDR2 SYDVKM. The DNA for the CDR3 is TGTGCCAGCAAGGGCGGGACCCCTAGCACAGATACGCAGTATTTT. It codes for CASKGGTPSTDTQYF.

V is TRBV30 and J is TRBJ1-2, with D unresolved. With 5 bases removed from V and 3 bases from J, the gap between germline ends came to 10 bases. The V gene's germline CDR1 is GTSNPN and CDR2 SVGIG (reference sequence). CDR3 length: 12 amino acids. The CDR3 protein is CAWVYSDYGYTF. The CDR3 DNA is TGTGCCTGGGTATACTCGGACTATGGCTACACCTTC.

This clone was seen just once. The chain joins TRBV29-1 to TRBJ1-4; a possible D gene is TRBD1 (5 bases). The CDR3 contains 15 residues. Germline V gives CDR1 SQVTM, CDR2 ANQGSEA. V was cut by 2 bases and J by 8 bases, with 18 bases left in between. The CDR3 DNA reads as TGCAGCGTTGAACCCGGGGGTAACGGAAGAGAAAAACTGTTTTTT. Protein product: CSVEPGGNGREKLFF.

The chain couples TRBV4-2 to TRBJ2-2, with 16 bases lining up with TRBD2. Unmatched junction bases numbered 8, after V lost 1 base and J lost 3 bases. The CDR3 runs 20 residues. The V gene's germline CDR1 is LGHNA and CDR2 YNFKEQ. The CDR3, as DNA: TGTGCCAGCAGCCAAGTGCCGGGACTAGCGGGGGGGCGAGACACCGGGGAGCTGTTTTTT. It yields the protein CASSQVPGLAGGRDTGELFF.